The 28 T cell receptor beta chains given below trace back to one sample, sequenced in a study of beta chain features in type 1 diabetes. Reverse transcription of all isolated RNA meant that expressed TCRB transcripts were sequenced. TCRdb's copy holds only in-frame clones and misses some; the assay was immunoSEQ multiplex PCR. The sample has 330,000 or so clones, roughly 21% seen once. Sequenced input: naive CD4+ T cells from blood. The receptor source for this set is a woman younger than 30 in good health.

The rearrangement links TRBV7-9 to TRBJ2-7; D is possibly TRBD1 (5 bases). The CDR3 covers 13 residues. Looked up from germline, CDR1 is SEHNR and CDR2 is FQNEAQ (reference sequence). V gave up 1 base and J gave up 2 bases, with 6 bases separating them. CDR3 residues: CASSLGGTYEQYF. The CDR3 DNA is TGTGCCAGCAGCTTAGGGGGCACCTACGAGCAGTACTTC.

This chain's CDR3 is CASSRDTEAFF. In DNA form, the CDR3 reads TGTGCCAGCAGCCGGGACACTGAAGCTTTCTTT. The rearrangement uses TRBV7-9 and TRBJ1-1, with no clear D. Germline values: CDR1 SEHNR, CDR2 FQNEAQ (reference sequence). Trimming left V 5 bases short and J 3 bases short, with 4 bases between. The CDR3 runs to 11 residues.

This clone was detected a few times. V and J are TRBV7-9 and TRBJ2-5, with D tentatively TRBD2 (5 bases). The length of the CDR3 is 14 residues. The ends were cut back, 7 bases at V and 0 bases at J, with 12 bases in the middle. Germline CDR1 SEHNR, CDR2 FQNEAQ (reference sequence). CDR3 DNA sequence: TGTGCCAGCATTTCATCGCGGGACCAAGAGACCCAGTACTTC. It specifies CASISSRDQETQYF.

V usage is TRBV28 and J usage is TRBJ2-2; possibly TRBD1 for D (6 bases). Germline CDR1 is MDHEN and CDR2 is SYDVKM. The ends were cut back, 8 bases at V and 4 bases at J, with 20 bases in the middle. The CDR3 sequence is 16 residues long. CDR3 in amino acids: CASESRGNLITGELFF. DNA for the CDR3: TGTGCCAGCGAATCCAGGGGAAACTTGATCACCGGGGAGCTGTTTTTT.

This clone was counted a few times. CDR3 region: CSVEGTSGGIQETQYF. CDR3 in DNA: TGCAGCGTTGAAGGGACTAGCGGGGGGATACAAGAGACCCAGTACTTC. The chain is built from TRBV29-1 and TRBJ2-5; 14 bases are a match to TRBD2. With V trimmed by 1 base and J by 2 bases, 3 bases remained unmatched. CDR1 and CDR2 from the germline V gene are SQVTM and ANQGSEA. This CDR3 comprises 16 residues.

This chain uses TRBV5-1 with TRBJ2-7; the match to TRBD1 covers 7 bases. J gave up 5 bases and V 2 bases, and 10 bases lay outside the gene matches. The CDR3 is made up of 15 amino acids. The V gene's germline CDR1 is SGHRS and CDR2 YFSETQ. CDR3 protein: CASSFSGGRSDEQYF. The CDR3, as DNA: TGCGCCAGCAGCTTCTCAGGGGGAAGAAGCGACGAGCAGTACTTC.

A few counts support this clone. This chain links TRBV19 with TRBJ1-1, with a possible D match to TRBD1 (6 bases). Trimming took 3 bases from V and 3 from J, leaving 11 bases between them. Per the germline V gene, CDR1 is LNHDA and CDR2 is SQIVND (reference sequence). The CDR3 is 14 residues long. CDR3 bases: TGTGCCAGTAGTATGTGGGGACAAGACACTGAAGCTTTCTTT. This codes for CASSMWGQDTEAFF.

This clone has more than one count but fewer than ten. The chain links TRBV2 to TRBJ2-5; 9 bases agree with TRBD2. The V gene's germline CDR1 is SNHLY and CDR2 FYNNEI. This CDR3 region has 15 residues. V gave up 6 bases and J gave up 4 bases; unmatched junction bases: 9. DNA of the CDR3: TGTGCCAGCAGGTTCATTAGCGGGAGAAGAGAGACCCAGTACTTC. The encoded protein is CASRFISGRRETQYF. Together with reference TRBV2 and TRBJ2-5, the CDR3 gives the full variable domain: EPEVTQTPSHQVTQMGQEVILRCVPISNHLYFYWYRQILGQKVEFLVSFYNNEISEKSEIFDDQFSVERPDGSNFTLKIRSTKLEDSAMYFCASRFISGRRETQYFGPGTRLLVL.

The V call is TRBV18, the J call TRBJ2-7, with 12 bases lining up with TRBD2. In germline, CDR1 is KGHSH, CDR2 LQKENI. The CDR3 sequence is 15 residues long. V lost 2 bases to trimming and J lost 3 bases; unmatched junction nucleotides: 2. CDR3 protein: CASSPGTSGFYEQYF. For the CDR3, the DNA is TGTGCCAGCTCACCAGGGACTAGCGGGTTCTACGAGCAGTACTTC.

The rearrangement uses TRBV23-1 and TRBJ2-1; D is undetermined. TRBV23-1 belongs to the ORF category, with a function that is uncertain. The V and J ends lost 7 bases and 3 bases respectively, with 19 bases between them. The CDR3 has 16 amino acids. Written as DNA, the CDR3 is TGCGCCAGCATCCTCCGGGTCCCACTATGCTACAATGAGCAGTTCTTC. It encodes CASILRVPLCYNEQFF.

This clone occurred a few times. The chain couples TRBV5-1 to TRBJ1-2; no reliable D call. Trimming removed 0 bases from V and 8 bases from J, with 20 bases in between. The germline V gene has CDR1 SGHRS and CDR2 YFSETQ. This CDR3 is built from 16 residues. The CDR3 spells CASSLGRSNLPRGYTF. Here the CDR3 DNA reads TGCGCCAGCAGCTTGGGACGGAGCAACCTCCCCCGCGGCTACACCTTC. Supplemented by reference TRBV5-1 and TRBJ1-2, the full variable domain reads KAGVTQTPRYLIKTRGQQVTLSCSPISGHRSVSWYQQTPGQGLQFLFEYFSETQRNKGNFPGRFSGRQFSNSRSEMNVSTLELGDSALYLCASSLGRSNLPRGYTFGSGTRLTVV.

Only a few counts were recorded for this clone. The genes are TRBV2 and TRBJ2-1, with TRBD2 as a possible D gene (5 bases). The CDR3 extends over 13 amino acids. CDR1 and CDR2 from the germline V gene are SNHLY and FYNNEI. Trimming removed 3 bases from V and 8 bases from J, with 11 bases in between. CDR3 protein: CASSDRGIDEQFF. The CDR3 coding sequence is TGTGCCAGCAGTGATCGAGGGATCGATGAGCAGTTCTTC.

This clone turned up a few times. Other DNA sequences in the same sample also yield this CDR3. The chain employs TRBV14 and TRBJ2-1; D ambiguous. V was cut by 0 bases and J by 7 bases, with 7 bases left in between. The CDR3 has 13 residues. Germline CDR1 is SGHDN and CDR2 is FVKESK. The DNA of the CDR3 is TGTGCCAGCAGCCAAGAGAGGCGGAATGAGCAGTTCTTC. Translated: CASSQERRNEQFF.

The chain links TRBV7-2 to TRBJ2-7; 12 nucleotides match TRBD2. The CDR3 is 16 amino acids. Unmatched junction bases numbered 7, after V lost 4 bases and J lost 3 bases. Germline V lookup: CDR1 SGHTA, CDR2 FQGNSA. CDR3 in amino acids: CASSSRWTSGNYEQYF. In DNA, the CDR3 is TGTGCCAGCAGCTCACGCTGGACTAGCGGGAACTACGAGCAGTACTTC. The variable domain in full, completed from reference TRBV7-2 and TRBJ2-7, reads GAGVSQSPSNKVTEKGKDVELRCDPISGHTALYWYRQSLGQGLEFLIYFQGNSAPDKSGLPSDRFSAERTGGSVSTLTIQRTQQEDSAVYLCASSSRWTSGNYEQYFGPGTRLTVT.

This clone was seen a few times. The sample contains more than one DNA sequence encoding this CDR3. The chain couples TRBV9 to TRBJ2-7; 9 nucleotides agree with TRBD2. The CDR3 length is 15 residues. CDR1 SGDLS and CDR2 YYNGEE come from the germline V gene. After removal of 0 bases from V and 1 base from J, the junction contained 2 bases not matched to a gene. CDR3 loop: CASSVGLAASYEQYF. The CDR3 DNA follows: TGTGCCAGCAGCGTAGGACTAGCGGCTTCCTACGAGCAGTACTTC.

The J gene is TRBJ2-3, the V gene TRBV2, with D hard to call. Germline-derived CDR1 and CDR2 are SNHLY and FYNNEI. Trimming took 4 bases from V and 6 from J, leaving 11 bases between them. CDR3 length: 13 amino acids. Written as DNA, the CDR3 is TGTGCCAGCAGTGGTTTCGAGGAGGATACGCAGTATTTT. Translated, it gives CASSGFEEDTQYF. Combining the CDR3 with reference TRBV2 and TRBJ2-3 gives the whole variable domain EPEVTQTPSHQVTQMGQEVILRCVPISNHLYFYWYRQILGQKVEFLVSFYNNEISEKSEIFDDQFSVERPDGSNFTLKIRSTKLEDSAMYFCASSGFEEDTQYFGPGTRLTVL.

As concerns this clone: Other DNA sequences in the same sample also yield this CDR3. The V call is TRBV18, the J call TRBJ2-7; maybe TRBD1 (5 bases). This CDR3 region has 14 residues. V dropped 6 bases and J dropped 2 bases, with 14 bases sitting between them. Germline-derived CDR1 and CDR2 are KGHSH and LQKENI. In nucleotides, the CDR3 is TGTGCCAGCTCCCCCCCAGGGCGAGCCTACGAGCAGTACTTC. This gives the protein CASSPPGRAYEQYF.

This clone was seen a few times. CDR3 protein: CASSSGGGYEQYF. The CDR3 DNA is TGTGCCAGCAGCTCTGGCGGGGGCTACGAGCAGTACTTC. The chain is built from TRBV7-2 and TRBJ2-7; 7 bases are shared with TRBD2. CDR1 SGHTA and CDR2 FQGNSA come from the germline V gene. V gave up 4 bases and J gave up 3 bases; unmatched junction bases: 3. The CDR3 loop spans 13 amino acids.

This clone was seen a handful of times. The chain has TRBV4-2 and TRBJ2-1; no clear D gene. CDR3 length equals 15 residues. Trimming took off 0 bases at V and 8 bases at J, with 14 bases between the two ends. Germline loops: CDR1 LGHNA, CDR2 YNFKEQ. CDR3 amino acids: CASSQDATPRDEQFF. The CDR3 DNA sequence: TGTGCCAGCAGCCAAGATGCGACTCCCAGAGATGAGCAGTTCTTC.

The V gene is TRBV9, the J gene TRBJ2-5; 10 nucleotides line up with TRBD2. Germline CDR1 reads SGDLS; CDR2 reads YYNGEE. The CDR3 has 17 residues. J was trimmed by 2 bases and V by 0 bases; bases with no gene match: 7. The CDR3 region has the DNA TGTGCCAGCAGCGTAGGTGAGCGGGGGGGCCGTCAAGAGACCCAGTACTTC. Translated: CASSVGERGGRQETQYF.

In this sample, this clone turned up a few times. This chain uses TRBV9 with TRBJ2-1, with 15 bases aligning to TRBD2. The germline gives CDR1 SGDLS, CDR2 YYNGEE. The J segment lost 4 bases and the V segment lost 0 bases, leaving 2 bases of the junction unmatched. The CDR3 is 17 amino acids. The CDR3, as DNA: TGTGCCAGCAGCGTAGGGACTAGCGGGGGGGGATACAATGAGCAGTTCTTC. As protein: CASSVGTSGGGYNEQFF.

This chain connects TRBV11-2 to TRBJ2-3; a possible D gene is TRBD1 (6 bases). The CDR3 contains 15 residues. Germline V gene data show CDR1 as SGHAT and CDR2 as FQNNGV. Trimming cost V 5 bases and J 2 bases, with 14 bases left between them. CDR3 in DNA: TGTGCCAGCAGCCCGAGGGGGTGGGACACAGATACGCAGTATTTT. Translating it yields CASSPRGWDTDTQYF.

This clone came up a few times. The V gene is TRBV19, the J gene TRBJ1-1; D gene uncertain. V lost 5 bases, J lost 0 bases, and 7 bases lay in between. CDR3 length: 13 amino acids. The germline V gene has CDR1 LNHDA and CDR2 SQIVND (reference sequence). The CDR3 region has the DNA TGTGCCAGTAGTTTCAACATGAACACTGAAGCTTTCTTT. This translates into CASSFNMNTEAFF.

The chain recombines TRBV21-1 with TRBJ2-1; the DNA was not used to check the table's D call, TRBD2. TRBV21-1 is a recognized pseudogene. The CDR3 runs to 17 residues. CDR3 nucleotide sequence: TGTGCCAGCAGCAAAGGCACGGGGACTAGCGGCTACAATGAGCAGTTCTTC. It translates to CASSKGTGTSGYNEQFF.

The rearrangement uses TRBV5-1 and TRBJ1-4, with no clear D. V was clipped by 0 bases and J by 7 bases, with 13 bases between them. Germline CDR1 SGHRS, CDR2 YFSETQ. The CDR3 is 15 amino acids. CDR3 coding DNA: TGCGCCAGCAGCTTGGCCGGGGTCTGGGGTGAAAAACTGTTTTTT. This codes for CASSLAGVWGEKLFF.

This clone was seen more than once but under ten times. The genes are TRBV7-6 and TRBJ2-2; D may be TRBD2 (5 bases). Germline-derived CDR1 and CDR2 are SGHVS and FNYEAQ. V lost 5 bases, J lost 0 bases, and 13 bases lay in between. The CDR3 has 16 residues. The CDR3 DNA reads TGTGCCAGCAGCCCCCACTTCGGGGCGAACACCGGGGAGCTGTTTTTT. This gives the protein CASSPHFGANTGELFF. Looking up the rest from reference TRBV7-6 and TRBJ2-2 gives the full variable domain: GAGVSQSPRYKVTKRGQDVALRCDPISGHVSLYWYRQALGQGPEFLTYFNYEAQQDKSGLPNDRFSAERPEGSISTLTIQRTEQRDSAMYRCASSPHFGANTGELFFGEGSRLTVL.

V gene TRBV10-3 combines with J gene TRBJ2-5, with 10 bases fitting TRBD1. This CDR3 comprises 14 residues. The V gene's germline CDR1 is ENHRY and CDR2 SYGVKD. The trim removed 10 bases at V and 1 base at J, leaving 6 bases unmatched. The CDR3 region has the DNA TGTGCCACCAAGGGACAGGGGAGCCAAGAGACCCAGTACTTC. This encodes CATKGQGSQETQYF.

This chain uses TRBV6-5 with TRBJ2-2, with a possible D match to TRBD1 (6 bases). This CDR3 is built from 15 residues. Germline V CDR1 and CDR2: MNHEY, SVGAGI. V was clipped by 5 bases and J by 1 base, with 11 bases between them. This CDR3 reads CASSKGERNTGELFF. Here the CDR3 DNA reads TGTGCCAGCAGTAAGGGGGAGAGGAACACCGGGGAGCTGTTTTTT.